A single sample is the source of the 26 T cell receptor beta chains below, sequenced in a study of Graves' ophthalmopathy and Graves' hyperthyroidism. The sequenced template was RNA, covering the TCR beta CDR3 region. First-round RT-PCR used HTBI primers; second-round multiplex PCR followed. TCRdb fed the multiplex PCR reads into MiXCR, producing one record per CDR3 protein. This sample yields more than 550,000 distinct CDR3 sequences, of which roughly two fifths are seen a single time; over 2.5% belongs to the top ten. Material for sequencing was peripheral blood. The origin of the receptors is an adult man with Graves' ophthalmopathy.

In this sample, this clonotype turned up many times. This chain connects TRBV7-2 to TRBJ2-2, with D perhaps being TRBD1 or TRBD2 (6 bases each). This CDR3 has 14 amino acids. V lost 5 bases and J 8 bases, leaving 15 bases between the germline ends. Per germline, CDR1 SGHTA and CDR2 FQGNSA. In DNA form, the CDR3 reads TGTGCCAGCAGCAAAAGGTCGGGGGCTGGGGAGCTGTTTTTT. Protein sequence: CASSKRSGAGELFF.

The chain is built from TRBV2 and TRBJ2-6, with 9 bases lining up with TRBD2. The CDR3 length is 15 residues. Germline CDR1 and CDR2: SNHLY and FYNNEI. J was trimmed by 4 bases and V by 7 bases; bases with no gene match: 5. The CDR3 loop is CASIPGTSGANVLTF. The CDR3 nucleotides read TGTGCCAGCATCCCCGGGACTAGCGGGGCCAACGTCCTGACTTTC. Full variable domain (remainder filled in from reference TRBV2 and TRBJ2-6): EPEVTQTPSHQVTQMGQEVILRCVPISNHLYFYWYRQILGQKVEFLVSFYNNEISEKSEIFDDQFSVERPDGSNFTLKIRSTKLEDSAMYFCASIPGTSGANVLTFGAGSRLTVL.

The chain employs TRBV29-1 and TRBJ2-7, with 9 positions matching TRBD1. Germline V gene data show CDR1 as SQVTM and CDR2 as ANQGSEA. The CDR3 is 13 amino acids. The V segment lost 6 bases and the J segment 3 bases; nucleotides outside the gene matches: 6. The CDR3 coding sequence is TGCAGCGTCTCGGGACAGGGTGGCTACGAGCAGTACTTC. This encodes CSVSGQGGYEQYF.

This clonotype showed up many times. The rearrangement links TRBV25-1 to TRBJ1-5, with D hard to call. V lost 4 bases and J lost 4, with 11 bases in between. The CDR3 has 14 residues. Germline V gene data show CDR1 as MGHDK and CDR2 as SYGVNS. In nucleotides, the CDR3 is TGTGCCAGCAGTGGTTTACGGGATAATCAGCCCCAGCATTTT. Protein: CASSGLRDNQPQHF.

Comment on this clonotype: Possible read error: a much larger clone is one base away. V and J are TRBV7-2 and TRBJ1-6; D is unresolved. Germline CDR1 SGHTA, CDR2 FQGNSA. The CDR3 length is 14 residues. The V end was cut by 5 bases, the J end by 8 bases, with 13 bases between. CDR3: CASSAIISDSPLHF. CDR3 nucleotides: TGTGCCAGCAGCGCCATTATTTCGGATTCACCCCTCCACTTT.

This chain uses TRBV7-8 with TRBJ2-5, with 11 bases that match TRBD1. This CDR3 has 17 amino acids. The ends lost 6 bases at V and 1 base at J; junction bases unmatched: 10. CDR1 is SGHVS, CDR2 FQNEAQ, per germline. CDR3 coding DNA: TGTGCCAGCAGTCTTCAACCCGGGACAGGGGGCCAAGAGACCCAGTACTTC. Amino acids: CASSLQPGTGGQETQYF.

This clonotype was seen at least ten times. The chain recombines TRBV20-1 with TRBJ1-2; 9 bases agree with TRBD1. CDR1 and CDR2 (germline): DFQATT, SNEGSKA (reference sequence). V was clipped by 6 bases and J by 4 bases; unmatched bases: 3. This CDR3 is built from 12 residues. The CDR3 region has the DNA TGCAGTGCGCCGACAGGGGGCTATGGCTACACCTTC. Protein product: CSAPTGGYGYTF.

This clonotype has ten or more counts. The CDR3 here is CASSQASDETQYF. The CDR3 bases are TGTGCCAGCAGCCAAGCTAGCGACGAGACCCAGTACTTC. The rearrangement links TRBV4-2 to TRBJ2-5; possibly TRBD2 for D (6 bases). The CDR3 extends over 13 amino acids. The germline gives CDR1 LGHNA, CDR2 YNFKEQ. V was shortened by 1 base and J by 5 bases, with 8 bases between the two germline ends.

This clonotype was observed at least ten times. The CDR3 nucleotides read TGTGCCAGCACGTATCAGGGCGGGAGAGAGACCCAGTACTTC. This codes for CASTYQGGRETQYF. V usage is TRBV6-2 or TRBV6-3 and J usage is TRBJ2-5, with 7 positions matching TRBD2. The CDR3 is 14 residues long. Germline loops: CDR1 MNHEY, CDR2 SVGEGT. V lost 7 bases, J lost 4 bases, and 9 bases stayed unmatched.

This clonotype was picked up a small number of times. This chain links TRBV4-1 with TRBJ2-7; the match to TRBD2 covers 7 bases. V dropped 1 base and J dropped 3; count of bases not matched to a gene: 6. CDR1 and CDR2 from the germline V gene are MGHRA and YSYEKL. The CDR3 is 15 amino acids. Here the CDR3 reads CASSQAWGGNYEQYF. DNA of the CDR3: TGCGCCAGCAGCCAAGCGTGGGGGGGAAACTACGAGCAGTACTTC.

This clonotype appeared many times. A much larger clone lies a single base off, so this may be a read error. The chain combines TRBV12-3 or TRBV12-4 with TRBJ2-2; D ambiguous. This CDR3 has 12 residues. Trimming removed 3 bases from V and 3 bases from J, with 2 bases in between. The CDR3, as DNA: TGTGCCAGCAGTTTCCACACCGGGGAGCTGTTTTTT. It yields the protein CASSFHTGELFF.

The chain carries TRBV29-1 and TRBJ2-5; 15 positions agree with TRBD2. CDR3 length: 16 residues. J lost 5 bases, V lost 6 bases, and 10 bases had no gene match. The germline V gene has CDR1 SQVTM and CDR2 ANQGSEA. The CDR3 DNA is TGCAGCGTACTCGGACTAGCGGGAGGGCCTAGGGAGACCCAGTACTTC. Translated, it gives CSVLGLAGGPRETQYF.

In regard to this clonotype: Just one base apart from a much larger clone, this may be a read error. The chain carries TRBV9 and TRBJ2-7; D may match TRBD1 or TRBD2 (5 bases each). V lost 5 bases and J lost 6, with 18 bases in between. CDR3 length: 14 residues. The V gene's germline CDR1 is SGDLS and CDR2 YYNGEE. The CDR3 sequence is CASSPGPVAIEQYF. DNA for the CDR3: TGTGCCAGCAGTCCGGGACCGGTTGCGATCGAGCAGTACTTC.

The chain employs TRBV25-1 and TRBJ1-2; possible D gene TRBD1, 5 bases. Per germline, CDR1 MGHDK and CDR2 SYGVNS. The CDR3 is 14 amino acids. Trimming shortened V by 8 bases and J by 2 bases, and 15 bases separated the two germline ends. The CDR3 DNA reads TGTGCCAGCCCCCCAGGCAGGGAGAACTATGGCTACACCTTC. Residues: CASPPGRENYGYTF.

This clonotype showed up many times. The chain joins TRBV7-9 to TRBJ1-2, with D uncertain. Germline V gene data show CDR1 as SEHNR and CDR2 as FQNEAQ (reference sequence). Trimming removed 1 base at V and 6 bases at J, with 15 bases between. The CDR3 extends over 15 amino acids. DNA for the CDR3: TGTGCCAGCAGCTTAGAATCGCGGGGAGAGAATGGCTACACCTTC. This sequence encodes CASSLESRGENGYTF. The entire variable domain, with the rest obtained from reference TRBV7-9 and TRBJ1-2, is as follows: DTGVSQNPRHKITKRGQNVTFRCDPISEHNRLYWYRQTLGQGPEFLTYFQNEAQLEKSRLLSDRFSAERPKGSFSTLEIQRTEQGDSAMYLCASSLESRGENGYTFGSGTRLTVV.

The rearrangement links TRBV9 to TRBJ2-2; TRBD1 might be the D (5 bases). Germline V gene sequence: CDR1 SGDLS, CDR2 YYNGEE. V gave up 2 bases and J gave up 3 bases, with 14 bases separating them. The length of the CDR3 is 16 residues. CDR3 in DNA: TGTGCCAGCAGCGTCGACAGATTTCCTGACACCGGGGAGCTGTTTTTT. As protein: CASSVDRFPDTGELFF.

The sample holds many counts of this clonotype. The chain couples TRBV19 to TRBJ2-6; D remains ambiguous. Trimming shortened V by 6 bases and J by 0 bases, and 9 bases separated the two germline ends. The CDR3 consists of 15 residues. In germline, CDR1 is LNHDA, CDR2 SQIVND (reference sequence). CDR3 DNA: TGTGCCAGTAGGTCCCGTGGCTCTGGGGCCAACGTCCTGACTTTC. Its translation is CASRSRGSGANVLTF.

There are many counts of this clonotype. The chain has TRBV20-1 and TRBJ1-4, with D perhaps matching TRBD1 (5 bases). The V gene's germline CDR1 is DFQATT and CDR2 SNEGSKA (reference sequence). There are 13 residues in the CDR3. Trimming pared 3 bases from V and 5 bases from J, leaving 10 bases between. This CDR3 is CSARGGENEKLFF. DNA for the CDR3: TGCAGTGCTAGGGGGGGAGAAAATGAAAAACTGTTTTTT.

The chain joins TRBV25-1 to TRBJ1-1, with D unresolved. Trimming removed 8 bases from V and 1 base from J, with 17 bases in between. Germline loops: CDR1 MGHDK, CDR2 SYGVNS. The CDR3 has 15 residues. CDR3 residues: CASSPRASGNTEAFF. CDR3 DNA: TGTGCCAGCTCACCACGAGCCTCAGGGAACACTGAAGCTTTCTTT.

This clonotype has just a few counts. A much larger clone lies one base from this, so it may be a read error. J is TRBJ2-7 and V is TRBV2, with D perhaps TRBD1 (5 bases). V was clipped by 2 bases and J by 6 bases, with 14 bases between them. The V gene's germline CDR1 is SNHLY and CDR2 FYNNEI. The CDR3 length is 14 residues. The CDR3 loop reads CASSESGRDGEQYF. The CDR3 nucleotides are TGTGCCAGCAGTGAATCTGGCAGGGATGGCGAGCAGTACTTC.

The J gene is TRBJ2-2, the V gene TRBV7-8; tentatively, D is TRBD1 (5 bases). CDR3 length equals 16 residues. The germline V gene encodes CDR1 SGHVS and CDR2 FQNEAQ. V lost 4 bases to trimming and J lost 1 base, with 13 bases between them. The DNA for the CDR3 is TGTGCCAGCAGCTATATCAAAACAGGGAACACCGGGGAGCTGTTTTTT. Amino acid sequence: CASSYIKTGNTGELFF. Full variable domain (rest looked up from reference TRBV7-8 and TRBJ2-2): GAGVSQSPRYKVAKRGQDVALRCDPISGHVSLFWYQQALGQGPEFLTYFQNEAQLDKSGLPSDRFFAERPEGSVSTLKIQRTQQEDSAVYLCASSYIKTGNTGELFFGEGSRLTVL.

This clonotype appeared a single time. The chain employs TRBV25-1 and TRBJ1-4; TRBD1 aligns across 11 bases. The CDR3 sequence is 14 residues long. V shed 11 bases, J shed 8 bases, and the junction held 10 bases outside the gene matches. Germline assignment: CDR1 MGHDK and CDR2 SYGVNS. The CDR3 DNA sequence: TGTGCCTGGAGCGAGGGACAGGGGGGCGAAAAACTGTTTTTT. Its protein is CAWSEGQGGEKLFF.

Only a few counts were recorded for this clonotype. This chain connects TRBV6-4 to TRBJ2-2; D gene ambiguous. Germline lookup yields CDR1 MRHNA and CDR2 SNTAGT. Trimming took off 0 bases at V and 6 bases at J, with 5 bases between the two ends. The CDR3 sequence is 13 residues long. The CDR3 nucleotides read TGTGCCAGCAGTGACTCGACCGCCGGGGAGCTGTTTTTT. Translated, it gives CASSDSTAGELFF.

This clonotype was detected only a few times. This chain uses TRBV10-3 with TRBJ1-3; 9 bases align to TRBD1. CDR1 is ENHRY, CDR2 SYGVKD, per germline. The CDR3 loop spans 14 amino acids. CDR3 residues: CAPGQGYSGNTIYF. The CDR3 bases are TGTGCTCCGGGACAGGGTTACTCTGGAAACACCATATATTTT.

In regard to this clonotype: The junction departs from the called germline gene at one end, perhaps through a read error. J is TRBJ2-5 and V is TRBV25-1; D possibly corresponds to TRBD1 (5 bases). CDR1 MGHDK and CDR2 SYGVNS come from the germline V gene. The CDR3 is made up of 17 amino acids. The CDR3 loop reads CASSHPGKGLEGETQYF. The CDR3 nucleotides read TGCGCCAGCAGCCACCCCGGTAAGGGGCTTGAAGGAGAGACCCAGTACTTC.

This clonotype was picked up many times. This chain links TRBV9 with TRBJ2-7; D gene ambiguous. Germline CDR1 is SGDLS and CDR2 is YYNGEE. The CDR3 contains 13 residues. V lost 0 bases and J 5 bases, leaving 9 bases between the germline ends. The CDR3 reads CASSVDAWDEQYF. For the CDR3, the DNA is TGTGCCAGCAGCGTAGACGCGTGGGACGAGCAGTACTTC. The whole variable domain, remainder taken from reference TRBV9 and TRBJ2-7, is DSGVTQTPKHLITATGQRVTLRCSPRSGDLSVYWYQQSLDQGLQFLIQYYNGEERAKGNILERFSAQQFPDLHSELNLSSLELGDSALYFCASSVDAWDEQYFGPGTRLTVT.